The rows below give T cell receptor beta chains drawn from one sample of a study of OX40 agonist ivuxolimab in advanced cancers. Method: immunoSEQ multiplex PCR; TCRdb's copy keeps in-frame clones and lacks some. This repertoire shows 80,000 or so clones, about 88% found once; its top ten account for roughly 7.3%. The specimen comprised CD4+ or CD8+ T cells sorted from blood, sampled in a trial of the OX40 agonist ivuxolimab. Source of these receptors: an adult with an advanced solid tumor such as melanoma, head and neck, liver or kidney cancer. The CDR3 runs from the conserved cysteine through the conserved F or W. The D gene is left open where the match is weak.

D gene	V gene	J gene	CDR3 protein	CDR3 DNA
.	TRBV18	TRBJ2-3	CASSPSGLTDTQYF	TGTGCCAGCTCACCCTCGGGGCTAACAGATACGCAGTATTTT
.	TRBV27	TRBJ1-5	CASSPSRGWPPQHF	TGTGCCAGCAGTCCGTCACGCGGATGGCCGCCCCAGCATTTT
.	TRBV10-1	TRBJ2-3	CASSDEDTQYF	TGCGCCAGCAGCGATGAAGATACGCAGTATTTT
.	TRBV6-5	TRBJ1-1	CASSGQLEAFF	TGTGCCAGCAGTGGACAGCTCGAAGCTTTCTTT
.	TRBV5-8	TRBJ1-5	CASSLPGSASQYQPQHF	TGTGCCAGCAGCCTACCCGGGTCGGCGTCACAGTATCAGCCCCAGCATTTT
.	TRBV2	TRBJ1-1	CAMRDEPVTEAFF	TGTGCCATGAGGGACGAGCCGGTCACTGAAGCTTTCTTT
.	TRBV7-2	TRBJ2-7	CASSLDRWGRTNYEQYF	TGTGCCAGCAGCTTAGATCGTTGGGGGCGAACCAACTACGAGCAGTACTTC
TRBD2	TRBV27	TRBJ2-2	CASTRGGGELFF	TGTGCCAGTACACGGGGGGGCGGGGAGCTGTTTTTT
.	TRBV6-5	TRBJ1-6	CASSQAGIGNSPLHF	TGTGCCAGCAGCCAAGCGGGAATCGGGAATTCACCCCTCCACTTT
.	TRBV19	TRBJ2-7	CASSIAFGSSYEQYF	TGTGCCAGTAGTATAGCTTTCGGGAGCTCCTACGAGCAGTACTTC
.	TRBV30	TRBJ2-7	CAWGGPGWTYEQYF	TGTGCCTGGGGTGGTCCAGGGTGGACCTACGAGCAGTACTTC
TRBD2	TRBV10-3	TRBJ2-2	CAISWGGITGELFF	TGTGCCATCAGTTGGGGAGGGATTACCGGGGAGCTGTTTTTT
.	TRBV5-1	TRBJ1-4	CASSALTREKLFF	TGCGCCAGCAGCGCCCTAACCAGGGAAAAACTGTTTTTT
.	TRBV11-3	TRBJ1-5	CASSLFYVWQGHQPQHF	TGTGCCAGCAGCTTATTCTATGTGTGGCAGGGGCATCAGCCCCAGCATTTT
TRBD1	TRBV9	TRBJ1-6	CATSRTGDSPLHF	TGTGCCACCTCACGGACAGGGGATTCACCCCTCCACTTT
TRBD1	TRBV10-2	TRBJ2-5	CASSVGTDQETQYF	TGCGCCAGCAGTGTCGGGACAGACCAAGAGACCCAGTACTTC